This T cell receptor (beta chain) was observed in a study of spatial heterogeneity in lung cancer. Broader study findings: Mutation tallies in tumors tracked expanded intratumoral alpha and beta TCR counts.

As concerns this clonotype: Antigen: not known.

TCRdb re-analysed the 5' RACE reads in MiXCR, keeping a single row per CDR3 protein. The sample holds 20,000 to 30,000 distinct CDR3 sequences; roughly 9% are singletons and the top ten take about 7.7%. The CDR3 has 16 residues. V was shortened by 4 bases and J by 2 bases, with 14 bases between the two germline ends. The V gene's germline CDR1 is LGHDT and CDR2 YNNKEL (reference sequence). Indicated time point: sample taken at primary tumor resection. A total of approximately 77 untreated early-stage non-small cell lung cancer patients served as donors. This TCR derives from a male donor with early-stage non-small cell lung cancer. Sample: lung tumor tissue, taken at surgery. The chain recombines TRBV3-1 with TRBJ2-2; a weak D match, TRBD1 (6 bases). The CDR3 sequence: CASSLQGLLNTGELFF. CDR3 DNA: TGTGCCAGCAGCCTACAGGGCCTGCTTAACACCGGGGAGCTGTTTTTT.